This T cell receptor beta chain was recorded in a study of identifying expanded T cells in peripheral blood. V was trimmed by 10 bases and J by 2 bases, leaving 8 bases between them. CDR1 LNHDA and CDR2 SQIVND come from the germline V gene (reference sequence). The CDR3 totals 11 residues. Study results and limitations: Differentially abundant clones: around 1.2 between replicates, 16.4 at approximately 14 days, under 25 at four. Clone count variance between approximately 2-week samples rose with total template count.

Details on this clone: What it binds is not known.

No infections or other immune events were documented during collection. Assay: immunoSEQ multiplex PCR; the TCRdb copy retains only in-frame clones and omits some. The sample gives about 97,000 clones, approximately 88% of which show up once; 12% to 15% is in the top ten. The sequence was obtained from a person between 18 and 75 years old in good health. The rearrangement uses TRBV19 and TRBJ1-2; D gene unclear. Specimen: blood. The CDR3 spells CAIAFNYGYTF. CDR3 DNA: TGTGCCATCGCATTCAACTATGGCTACACCTTC.